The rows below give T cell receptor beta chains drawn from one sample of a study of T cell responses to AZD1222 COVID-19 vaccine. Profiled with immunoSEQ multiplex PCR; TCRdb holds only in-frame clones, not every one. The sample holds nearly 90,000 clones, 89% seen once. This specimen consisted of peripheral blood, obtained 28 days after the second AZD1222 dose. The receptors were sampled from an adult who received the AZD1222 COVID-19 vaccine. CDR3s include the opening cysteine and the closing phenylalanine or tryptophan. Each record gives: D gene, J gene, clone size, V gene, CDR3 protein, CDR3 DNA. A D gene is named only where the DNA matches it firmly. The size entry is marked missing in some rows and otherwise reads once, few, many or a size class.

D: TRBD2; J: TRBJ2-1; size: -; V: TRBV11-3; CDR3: CASSARGRGGMNEQFF; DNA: TGTGCCAGCAGCGCCCGAGGGCGGGGGGGCATGAATGAGCAGTTCTTC
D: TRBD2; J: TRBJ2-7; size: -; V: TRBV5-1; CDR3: CASSLRAGVLRKTYEQYF; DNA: TGCGCCAGCAGCTTAAGAGCGGGGGTGCTCAGGAAAACCTACGAGCAGTACTTC
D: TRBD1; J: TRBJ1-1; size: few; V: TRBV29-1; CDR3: CSVRTGRTEAFF; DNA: TGCAGCGTGCGGACAGGGCGCACTGAAGCTTTCTTT
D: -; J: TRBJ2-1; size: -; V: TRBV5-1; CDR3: CASTRDSYNEQFF; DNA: TGCGCCAGCACGAGGGACTCCTACAATGAGCAGTTCTTC
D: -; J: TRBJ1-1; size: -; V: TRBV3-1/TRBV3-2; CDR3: CASSQGGAGPEAFF; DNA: TGTGCCAGCAGCCAGGGAGGGGCGGGGCCTGAAGCTTTCTTT
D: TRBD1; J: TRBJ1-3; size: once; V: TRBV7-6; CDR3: CASSLTGGAGNTIYF; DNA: TGTGCCAGCAGCTTAACAGGGGGCGCTGGAAACACCATATATTTT
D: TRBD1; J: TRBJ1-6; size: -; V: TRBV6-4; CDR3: CASRQPGQVISYNSPLHF; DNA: TGTGCCAGCAGACAACCGGGACAGGTTATCTCCTATAATTCACCCCTCCACTTT
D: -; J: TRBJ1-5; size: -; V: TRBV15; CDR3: CATSNRQNNQPQHF; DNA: TGTGCCACCAGCAACCGGCAGAACAATCAGCCCCAGCATTTT
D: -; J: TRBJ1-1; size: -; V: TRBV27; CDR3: CASSLSMNTEAFF; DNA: TGTGCCAGCAGTTTATCTATGAACACTGAAGCTTTCTTT
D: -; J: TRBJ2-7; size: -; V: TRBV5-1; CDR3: CASSWGGRSYEQYF; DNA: TGCGCCAGCAGCTGGGGGGGCAGATCCTACGAGCAGTACTTC
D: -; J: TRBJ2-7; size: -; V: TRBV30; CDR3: CAWKRQYDSYEQYF; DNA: TGTGCCTGGAAACGGCAGTACGATAGCTACGAGCAGTACTTC
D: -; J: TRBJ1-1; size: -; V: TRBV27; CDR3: CASSLDSYTEAFF; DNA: TGTGCCAGCAGTTTGGACTCTTACACTGAAGCTTTCTTT
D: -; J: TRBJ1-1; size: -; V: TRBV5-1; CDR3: CASSSGVMNTEAFF; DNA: TGCGCCAGCAGCTCAGGGGTCATGAACACTGAAGCTTTCTTT
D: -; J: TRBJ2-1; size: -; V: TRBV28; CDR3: CASSSGDEQFF; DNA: TGTGCCAGCAGTTCTGGGGATGAGCAGTTCTTC
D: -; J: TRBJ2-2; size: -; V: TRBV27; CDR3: CASSPWATRTGELFF; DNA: TGTGCCAGCAGTCCGTGGGCCACCCGTACCGGGGAGCTGTTTTTT
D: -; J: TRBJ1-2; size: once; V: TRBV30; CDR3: CAWSEGVYYGYTF; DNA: TGTGCCTGGAGTGAGGGGGTTTACTATGGCTACACCTTC
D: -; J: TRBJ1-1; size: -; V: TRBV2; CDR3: CAADRFGNTEAFF; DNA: TGTGCCGCCGACAGATTTGGGAACACTGAAGCTTTCTTT
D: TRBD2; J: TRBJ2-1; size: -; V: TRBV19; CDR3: CASRVAGGPFEQFF; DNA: TGTGCCAGTAGAGTAGCGGGGGGGCCGTTTGAGCAGTTCTTC
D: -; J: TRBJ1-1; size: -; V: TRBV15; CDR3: CATSRGAGFLYTEAFF; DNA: TGTGCCACCAGCAGGGGAGCAGGGTTCCTTTACACTGAAGCTTTCTTT
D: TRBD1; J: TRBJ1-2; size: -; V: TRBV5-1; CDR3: CASSLTGGAESYTF; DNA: TGCGCCAGCAGCTTGACAGGGGGCGCAGAGAGCTACACCTTC
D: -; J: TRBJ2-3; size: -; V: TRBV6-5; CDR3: CASRSTTDTQYF; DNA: TGTGCCAGCAGAAGTACCACAGATACGCAGTATTTT
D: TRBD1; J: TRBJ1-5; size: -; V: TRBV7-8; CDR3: CASSRGGVRQGLDQPQHF; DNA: TGTGCCAGCAGCCGAGGAGGGGTTAGACAGGGTCTCGATCAGCCCCAGCATTTT
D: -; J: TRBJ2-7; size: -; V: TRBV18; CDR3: CASSPPTLSYEQYF; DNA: TGTGCCAGCTCACCACCCACCCTCTCCTACGAGCAGTACTTC
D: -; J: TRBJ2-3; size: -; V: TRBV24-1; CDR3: CATSDLLEQYF; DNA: TGTGCCACCAGTGATTTGCTGGAACAGTATTTT
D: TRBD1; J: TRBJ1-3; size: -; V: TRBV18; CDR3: CASSPATGVYGNTIYF; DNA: TGTGCCAGCTCACCGGCAACAGGGGTCTACGGAAACACCATATATTTT
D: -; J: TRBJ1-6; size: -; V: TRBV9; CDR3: CASSVSQDGSPLHF; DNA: TGTGCCAGCAGCGTAAGCCAAGACGGTTCACCCCTCCACTTT
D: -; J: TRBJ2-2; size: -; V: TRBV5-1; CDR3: CASSGQNTGELFF; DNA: TGCGCCAGCAGCGGGCAGAACACCGGGGAGCTGTTTTTT
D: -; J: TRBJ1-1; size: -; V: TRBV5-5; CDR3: CASSYDNQKNTEAFF; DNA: TGTGCCAGCAGCTATGACAACCAGAAGAACACTGAAGCTTTCTTT
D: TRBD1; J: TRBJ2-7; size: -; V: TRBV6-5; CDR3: CASSYSGTGSSYEQYF; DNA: TGTGCCAGCAGTTACAGCGGGACAGGGTCCTCCTACGAGCAGTACTTC
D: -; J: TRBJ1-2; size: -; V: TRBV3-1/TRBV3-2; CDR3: CASSPGLYYGYTF; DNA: TGTGCCAGCAGCCCGGGACTATACTATGGCTACACCTTC
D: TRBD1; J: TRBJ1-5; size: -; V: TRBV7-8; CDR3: CASRLKGGVGSQPQHF; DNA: TGTGCCAGCAGGCTAAAAGGGGGCGTGGGGAGTCAGCCCCAGCATTTT
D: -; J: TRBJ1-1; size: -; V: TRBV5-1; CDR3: CASSSGSGVEAFF; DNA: TGCGCCAGCAGCTCTGGCTCGGGGGTTGAAGCTTTCTTT
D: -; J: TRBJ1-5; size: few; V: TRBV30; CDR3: CAWSVQGNQPQHF; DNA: TGTGCCTGGAGTGTACAGGGCAATCAGCCCCAGCATTTT
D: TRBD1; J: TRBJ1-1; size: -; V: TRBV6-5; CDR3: CASSSHRGPTEAFF; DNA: TGTGCCAGCAGTTCCCACAGGGGCCCCACTGAAGCTTTCTTT
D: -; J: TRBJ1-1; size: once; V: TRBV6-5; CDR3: CASSYSRSDTEAFF; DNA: TGTGCCAGCAGTTACTCGAGGTCGGACACTGAAGCTTTCTTT
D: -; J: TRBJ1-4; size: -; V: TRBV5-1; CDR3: CASSSVSFANEKLFF; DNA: TGCGCCAGCAGCTCCGTCAGCTTCGCTAATGAAAAACTGTTTTTT
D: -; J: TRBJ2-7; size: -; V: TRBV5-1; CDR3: CASSLDISSYEQYF; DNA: TGCGCCAGCAGCTTAGACATAAGCTCCTACGAGCAGTACTTC
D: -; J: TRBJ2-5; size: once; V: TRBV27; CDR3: CASSLPGEETQYF; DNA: TGTGCCAGCAGTTTACCGGGGGAGGAGACCCAGTACTTC
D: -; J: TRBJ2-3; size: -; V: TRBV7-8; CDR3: CASSQGLGTDTQYF; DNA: TGTGCCAGCAGCCAAGGTTTAGGGACTGATACGCAGTATTTT
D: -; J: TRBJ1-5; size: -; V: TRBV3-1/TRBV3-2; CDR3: CASSQGVDQPQHF; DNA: TGTGCCAGCAGCCAAGGGGTCGATCAGCCCCAGCATTTT
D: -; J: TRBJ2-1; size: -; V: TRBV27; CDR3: CASSLTAGPNNEQFF; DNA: TGTGCCAGCAGTTTAACGGCGGGACCAAACAATGAGCAGTTCTTC
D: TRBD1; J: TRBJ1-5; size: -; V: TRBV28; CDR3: CASRGQGSGNQPQHF; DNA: TGTGCCAGCAGAGGACAGGGTAGTGGCAATCAGCCCCAGCATTTT
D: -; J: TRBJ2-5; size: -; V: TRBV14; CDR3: CASSQGSVILRQETQYF; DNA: TGTGCCAGCAGCCAAGGGTCTGTTATACTCCGCCAAGAGACCCAGTACTTC
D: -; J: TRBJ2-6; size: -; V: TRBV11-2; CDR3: CASSKQSGVVAGANVLTF; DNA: TGTGCCAGCAGCAAGCAATCAGGGGTGGTTGCTGGGGCCAACGTCCTGACTTTC
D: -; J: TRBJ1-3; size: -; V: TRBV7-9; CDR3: CASSPRPVSGNTIYF; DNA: TGTGCCAGCAGCCCCCGGCCCGTCTCTGGAAACACCATATATTTT
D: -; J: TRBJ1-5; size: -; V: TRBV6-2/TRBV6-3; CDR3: CASSYEAEVSGPQHF; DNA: TGTGCCAGCAGTTACGAGGCAGAGGTGTCAGGGCCCCAGCATTTT
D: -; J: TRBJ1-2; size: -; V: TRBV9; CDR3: CASSPHEKVGYTF; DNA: TGTGCCAGCAGCCCACATGAAAAGGTTGGCTACACCTTC
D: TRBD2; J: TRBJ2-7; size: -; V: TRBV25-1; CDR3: CASSVNSGGNYEQYF; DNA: TGTGCCAGCAGTGTAAATAGCGGGGGAAACTACGAGCAGTACTTC
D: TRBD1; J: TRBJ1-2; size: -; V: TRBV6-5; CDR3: CASSYSTGHGYTF; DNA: TGTGCCAGCAGTTACTCGACAGGGCATGGCTACACCTTC
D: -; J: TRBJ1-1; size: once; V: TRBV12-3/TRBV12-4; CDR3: CASSVGTEAFF; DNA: TGTGCCAGCAGTGTAGGCACTGAAGCTTTCTTT
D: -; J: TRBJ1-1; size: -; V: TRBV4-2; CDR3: CASSQATGNTEAFF; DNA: TGTGCCAGCAGCCAAGCGACGGGTAACACTGAAGCTTTCTTT
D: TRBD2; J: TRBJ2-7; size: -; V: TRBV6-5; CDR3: CASSYGTAWGGEQYF; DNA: TGTGCCAGCAGTTATGGTACAGCCTGGGGGGGCGAGCAGTACTTC
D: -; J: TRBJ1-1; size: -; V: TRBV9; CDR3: CASSPYREGRAAFF; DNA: TGTGCCAGCAGCCCTTACAGGGAGGGTAGGGCAGCTTTCTTT
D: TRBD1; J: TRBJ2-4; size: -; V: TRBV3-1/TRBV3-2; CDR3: CASSRGTGSQYF; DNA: TGTGCCAGCAGCCGGGGGACAGGGAGTCAGTACTTC
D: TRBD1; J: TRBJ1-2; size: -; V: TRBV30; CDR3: CAGNRGMAYGYTF; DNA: TGTGCCGGAAACAGGGGGATGGCGTATGGCTACACCTTC
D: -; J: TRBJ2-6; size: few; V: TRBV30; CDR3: CAWSRDSGANVLTF; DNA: TGTGCCTGGAGTCGGGACTCTGGGGCCAACGTCCTGACTTTC
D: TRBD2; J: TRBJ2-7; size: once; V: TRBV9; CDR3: CASSLGTSGYEQYF; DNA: TGTGCCAGCAGCTTAGGGACTAGCGGATACGAGCAGTACTTC
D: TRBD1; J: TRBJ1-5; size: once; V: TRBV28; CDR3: CGSGAGGSNQPQHF; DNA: TGTGGCTCTGGGGCAGGGGGTTCCAATCAGCCCCAGCATTTT
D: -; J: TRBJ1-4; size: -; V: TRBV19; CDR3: CASTGTLNEKLFF; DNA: TGTGCCAGTACCGGGACACTAAATGAAAAACTGTTTTTT